The following is a T cell receptor (beta chain) sequence with its context. What it binds is unknown. This specimen belongs to a study of early T cells in non-severe SARS-CoV-2 infection. The wider study: Whole-blood bulk RNA, unsorted, was sequenced, and chains were unpaired.

Whole-study findings and limits: Anti-spike CD8 responses were favored in VDJdb matching, and private and CD4 specificities were missed.

Unique molecular identifiers tagged individual cDNA molecules. In TCRdb, the 5' RACE reads were re-called with MiXCR into one record per CDR3 protein. The sample holds more than 50,000 distinct CDR3 sequences, around an eighth seen once. CDR3 length: 15 residues. Looked up from germline, CDR1 is MNHEY and CDR2 is SVGEGT. With 7 bases removed from V and 8 bases from J, the gap between germline ends came to 18 bases. The sequencing input was whole blood. The origin of this receptor is an adult who was a healthcare worker with PCR-confirmed SARS-CoV-2 infection or an uninfected control (not recorded which). This sequence joins TRBV6-2 or TRBV6-3 and TRBJ1-6; TRBD1 is a possible D gene (6 bases). CDR3 DNA sequence: TGTGCCAGCACCAAATCTATGGGACAATATTCACCCCTCCACTTT. Protein sequence: CASTKSMGQYSPLHF.